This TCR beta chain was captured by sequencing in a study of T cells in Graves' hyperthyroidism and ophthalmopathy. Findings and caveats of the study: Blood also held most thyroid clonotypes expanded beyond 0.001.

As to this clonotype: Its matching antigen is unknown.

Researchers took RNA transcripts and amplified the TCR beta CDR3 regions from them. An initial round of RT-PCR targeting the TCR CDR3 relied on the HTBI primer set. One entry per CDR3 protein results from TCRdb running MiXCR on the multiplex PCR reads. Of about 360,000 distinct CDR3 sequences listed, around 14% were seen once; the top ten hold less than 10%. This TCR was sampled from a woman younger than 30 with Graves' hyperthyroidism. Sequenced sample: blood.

The CDR3 region has the DNA TGTGCCAGCAGTTATCACCCCCCCGGGGGTGGTGCAGATACGCAGTATTTT. It is translated as CASSYHPPGGGADTQYF. V gene TRBV6-5 combines with J gene TRBJ2-3; D possibly corresponds to TRBD2 (6 bases). Germline CDR1 and CDR2: MNHEY and SVGAGI. The V end lost 3 bases, the J end lost 4 bases, and 20 bases lay between the germline ends. The CDR3 loop spans 17 amino acids.